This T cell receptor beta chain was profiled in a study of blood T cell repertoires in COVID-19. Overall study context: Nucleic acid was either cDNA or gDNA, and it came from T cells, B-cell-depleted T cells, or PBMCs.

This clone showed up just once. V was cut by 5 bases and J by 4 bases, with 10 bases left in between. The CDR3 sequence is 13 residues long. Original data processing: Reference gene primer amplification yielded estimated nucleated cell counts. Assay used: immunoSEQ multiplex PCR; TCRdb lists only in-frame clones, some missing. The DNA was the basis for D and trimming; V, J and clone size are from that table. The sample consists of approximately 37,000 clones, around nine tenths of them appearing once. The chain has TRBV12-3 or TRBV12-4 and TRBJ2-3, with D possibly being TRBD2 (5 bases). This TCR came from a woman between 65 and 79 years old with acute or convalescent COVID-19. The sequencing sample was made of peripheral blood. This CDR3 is CASSRSEADTQYF. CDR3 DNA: TGTGCCAGCAGTCGCTCGGAGGCAGATACGCAGTATTTT.